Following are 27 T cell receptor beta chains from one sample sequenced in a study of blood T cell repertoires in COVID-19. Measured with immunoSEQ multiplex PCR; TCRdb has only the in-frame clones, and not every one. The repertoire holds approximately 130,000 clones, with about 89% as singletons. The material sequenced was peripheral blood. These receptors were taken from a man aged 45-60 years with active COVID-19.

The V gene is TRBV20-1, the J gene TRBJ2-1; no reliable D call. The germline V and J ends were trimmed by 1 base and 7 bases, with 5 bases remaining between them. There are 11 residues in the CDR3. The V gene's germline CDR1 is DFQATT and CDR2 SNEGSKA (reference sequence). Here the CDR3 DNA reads TGCAGTGCTAGAGTACTTAATGAGCAGTTCTTC. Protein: CSARVLNEQFF.

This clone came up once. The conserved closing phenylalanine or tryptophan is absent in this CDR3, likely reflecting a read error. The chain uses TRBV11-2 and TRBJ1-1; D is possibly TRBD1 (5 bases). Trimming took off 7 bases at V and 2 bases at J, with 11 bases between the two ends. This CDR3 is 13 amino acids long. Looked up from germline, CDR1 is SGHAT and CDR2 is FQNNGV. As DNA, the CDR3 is TGTGCCAGCAACATAAGGGGAAACACTGAAGCTTTCCTT. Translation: CASNIRGNTEAFL.

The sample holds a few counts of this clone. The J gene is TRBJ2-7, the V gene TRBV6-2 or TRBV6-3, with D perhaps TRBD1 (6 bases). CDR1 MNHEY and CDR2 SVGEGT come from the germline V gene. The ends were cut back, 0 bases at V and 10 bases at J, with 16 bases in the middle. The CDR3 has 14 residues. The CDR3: CASSYSMGAGLQYF. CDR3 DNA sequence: TGTGCCAGCAGTTACTCGATGGGGGCAGGATTACAGTACTTC.

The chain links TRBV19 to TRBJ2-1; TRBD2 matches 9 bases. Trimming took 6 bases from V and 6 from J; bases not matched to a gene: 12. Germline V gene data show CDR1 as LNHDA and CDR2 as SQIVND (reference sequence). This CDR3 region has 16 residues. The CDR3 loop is CASSIQPSGALNEQFF. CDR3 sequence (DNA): TGTGCCAGTAGCATCCAGCCTAGCGGGGCTCTCAATGAGCAGTTCTTC.

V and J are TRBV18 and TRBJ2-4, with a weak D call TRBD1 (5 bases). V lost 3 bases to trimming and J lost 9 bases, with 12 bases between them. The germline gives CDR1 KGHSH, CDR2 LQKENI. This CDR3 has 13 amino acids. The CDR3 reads CASSPGQDTIQYF. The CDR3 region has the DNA TGTGCCAGCTCACCCGGACAAGATACCATTCAGTACTTC.

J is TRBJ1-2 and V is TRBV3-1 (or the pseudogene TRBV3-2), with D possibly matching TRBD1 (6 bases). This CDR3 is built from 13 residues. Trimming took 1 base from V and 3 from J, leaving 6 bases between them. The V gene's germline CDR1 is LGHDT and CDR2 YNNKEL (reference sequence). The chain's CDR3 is CASSQGQDYGYTF. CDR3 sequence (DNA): TGTGCCAGCAGCCAAGGACAGGACTATGGCTACACCTTC.

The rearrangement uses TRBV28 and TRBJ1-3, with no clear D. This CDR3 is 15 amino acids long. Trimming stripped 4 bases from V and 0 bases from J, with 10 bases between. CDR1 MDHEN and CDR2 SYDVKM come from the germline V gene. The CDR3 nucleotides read TGTGCCAGCAGTTCCATGATACACTCTGGAAACACCATATATTTT. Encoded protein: CASSSMIHSGNTIYF.

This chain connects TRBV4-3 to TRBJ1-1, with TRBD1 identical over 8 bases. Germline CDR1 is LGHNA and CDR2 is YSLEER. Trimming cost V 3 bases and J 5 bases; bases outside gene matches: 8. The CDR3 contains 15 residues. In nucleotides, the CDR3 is TGCGCCAGCAGCCAGACTCCAGGGGGCGGGACTGAAGCTTTCTTT. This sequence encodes CASSQTPGGGTEAFF.

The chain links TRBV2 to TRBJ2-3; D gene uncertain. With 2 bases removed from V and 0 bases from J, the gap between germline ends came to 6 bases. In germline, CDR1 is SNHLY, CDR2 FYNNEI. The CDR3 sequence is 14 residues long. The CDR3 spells CASSESASTDTQYF. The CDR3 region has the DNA TGTGCCAGCAGTGAATCAGCGAGCACAGATACGCAGTATTTT. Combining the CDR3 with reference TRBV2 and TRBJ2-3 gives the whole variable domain EPEVTQTPSHQVTQMGQEVILRCVPISNHLYFYWYRQILGQKVEFLVSFYNNEISEKSEIFDDQFSVERPDGSNFTLKIRSTKLEDSAMYFCASSESASTDTQYFGPGTRLTVL.

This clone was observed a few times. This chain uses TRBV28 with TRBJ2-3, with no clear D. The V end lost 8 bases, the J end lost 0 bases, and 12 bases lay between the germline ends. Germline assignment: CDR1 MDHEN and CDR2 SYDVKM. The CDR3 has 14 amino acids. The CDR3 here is CASGAYYSTDTQYF. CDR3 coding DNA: TGTGCCAGCGGCGCTTACTATAGCACAGATACGCAGTATTTT.

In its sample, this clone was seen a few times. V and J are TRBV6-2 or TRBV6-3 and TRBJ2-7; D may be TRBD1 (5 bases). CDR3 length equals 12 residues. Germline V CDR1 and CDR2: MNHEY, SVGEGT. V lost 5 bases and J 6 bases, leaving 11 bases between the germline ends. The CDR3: CASSPGRGEQYF. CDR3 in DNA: TGTGCCAGCAGTCCAGGGCGCGGCGAGCAGTACTTC.

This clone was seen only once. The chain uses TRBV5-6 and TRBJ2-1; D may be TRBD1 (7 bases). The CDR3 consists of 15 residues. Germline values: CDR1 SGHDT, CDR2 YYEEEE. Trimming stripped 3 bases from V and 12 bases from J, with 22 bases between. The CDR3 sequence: CASSYRDSGRGMQFF. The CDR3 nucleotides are TGTGCCAGCAGCTACCGGGACAGCGGGCGGGGTATGCAGTTCTTC.

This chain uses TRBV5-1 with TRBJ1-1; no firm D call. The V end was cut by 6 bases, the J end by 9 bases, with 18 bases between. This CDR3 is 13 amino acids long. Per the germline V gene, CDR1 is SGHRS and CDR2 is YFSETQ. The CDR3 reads CASTDRAPGKAFF. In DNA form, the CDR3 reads TGCGCCAGCACAGACCGGGCCCCGGGGAAAGCTTTCTTT.

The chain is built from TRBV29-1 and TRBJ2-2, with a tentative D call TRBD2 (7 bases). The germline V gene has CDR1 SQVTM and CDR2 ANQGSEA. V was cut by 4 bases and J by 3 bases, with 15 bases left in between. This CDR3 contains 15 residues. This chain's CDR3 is CSVGGGRADTGELFF. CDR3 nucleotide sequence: TGCAGCGTTGGGGGGGGCCGGGCAGACACCGGGGAGCTGTTTTTT.

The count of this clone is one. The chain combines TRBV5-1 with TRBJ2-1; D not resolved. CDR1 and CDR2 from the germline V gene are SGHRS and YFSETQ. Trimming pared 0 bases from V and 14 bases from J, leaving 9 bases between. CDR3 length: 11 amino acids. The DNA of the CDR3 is TGCGCCAGCAGCTTGGATGCTATGGAGTTCTTC. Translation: CASSLDAMEFF.

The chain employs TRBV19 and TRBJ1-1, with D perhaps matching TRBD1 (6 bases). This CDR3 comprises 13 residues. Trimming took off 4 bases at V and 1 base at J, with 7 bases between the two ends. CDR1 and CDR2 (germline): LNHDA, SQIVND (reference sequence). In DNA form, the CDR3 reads TGTGCCAGTAGTAGGGACAAGAACACTGAAGCTTTCTTT. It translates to CASSRDKNTEAFF.

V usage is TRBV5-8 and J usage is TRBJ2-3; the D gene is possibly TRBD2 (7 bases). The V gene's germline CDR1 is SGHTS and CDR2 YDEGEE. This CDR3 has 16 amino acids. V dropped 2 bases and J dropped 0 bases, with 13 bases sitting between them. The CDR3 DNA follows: TGTGCCAGCAGCTTTTTGGGCGGGGGCAGCACAGATACGCAGTATTTT. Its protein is CASSFLGGGSTDTQYF. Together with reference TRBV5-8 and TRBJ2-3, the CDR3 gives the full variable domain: EAGVTQSPTHLIKTRGQQATLRCSPISGHTSVYWYQQALGLGLQFLLWYDEGEERNRGNFPPRFSGRQFPNYSSELNVNALELEDSALYLCASSFLGGGSTDTQYFGPGTRLTVL.

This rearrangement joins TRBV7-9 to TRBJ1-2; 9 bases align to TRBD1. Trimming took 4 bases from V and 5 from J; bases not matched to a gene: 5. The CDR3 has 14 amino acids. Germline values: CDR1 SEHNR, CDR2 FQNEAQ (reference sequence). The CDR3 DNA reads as TGTGCCAGCAGCTCGGGACAGGGAAGGTATGGCTACACCTTC. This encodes CASSSGQGRYGYTF.

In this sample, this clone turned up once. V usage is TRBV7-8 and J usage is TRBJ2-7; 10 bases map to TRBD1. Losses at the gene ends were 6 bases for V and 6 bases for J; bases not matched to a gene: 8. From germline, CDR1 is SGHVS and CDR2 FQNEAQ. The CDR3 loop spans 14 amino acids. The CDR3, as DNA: TGTGCCAGCAGGTCCGGGACAGGGGCTTCCGAGCAGTACTTC. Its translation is CASRSGTGASEQYF.

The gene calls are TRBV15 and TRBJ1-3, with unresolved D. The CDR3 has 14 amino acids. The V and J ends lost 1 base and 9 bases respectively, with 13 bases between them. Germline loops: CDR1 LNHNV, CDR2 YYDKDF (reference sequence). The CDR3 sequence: CATSRAGPGGTIYF. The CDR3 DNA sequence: TGTGCCACCAGCAGAGCGGGCCCTGGAGGCACCATATATTTT.

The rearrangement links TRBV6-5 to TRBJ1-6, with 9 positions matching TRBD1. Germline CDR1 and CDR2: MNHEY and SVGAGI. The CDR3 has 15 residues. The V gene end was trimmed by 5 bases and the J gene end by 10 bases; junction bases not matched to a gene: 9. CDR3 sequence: CASSPTRDRESPLHF. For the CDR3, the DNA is TGTGCCAGCAGTCCGACCAGGGACAGGGAATCACCCCTCCACTTT.

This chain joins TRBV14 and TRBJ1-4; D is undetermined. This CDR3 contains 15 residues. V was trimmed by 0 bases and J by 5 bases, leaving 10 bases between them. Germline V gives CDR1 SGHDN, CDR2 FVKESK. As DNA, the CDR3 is TGTGCCAGCAGCCAAGAAGGCTGGGCAAATGAAAAACTGTTTTTT. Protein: CASSQEGWANEKLFF.

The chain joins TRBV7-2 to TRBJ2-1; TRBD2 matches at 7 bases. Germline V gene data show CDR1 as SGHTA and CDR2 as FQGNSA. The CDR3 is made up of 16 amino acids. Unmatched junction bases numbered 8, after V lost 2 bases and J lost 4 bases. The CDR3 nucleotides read TGTGCCAGCAGCTTAACCGGCGGGGGTGAGTACAATGAGCAGTTCTTC. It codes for CASSLTGGGEYNEQFF.

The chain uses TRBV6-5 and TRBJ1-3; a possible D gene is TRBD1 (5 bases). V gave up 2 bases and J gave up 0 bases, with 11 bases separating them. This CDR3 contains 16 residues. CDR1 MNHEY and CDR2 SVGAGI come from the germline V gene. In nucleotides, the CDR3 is TGTGCCAGCAGTTACCAGGGTCTACCCTCTGGAAACACCATATATTTT. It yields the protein CASSYQGLPSGNTIYF.

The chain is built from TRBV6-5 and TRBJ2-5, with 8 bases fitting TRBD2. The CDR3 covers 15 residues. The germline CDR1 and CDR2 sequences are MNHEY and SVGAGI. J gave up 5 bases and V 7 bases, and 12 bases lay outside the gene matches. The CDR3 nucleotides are TGTGCCAGCACCTCCCGGGGGGGAACGTTGGAGACCCAGTACTTC. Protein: CASTSRGGTLETQYF.

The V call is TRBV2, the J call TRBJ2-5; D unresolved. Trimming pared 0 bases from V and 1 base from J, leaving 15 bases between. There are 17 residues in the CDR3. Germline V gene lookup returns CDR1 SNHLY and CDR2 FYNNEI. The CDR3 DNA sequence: TGTGCCAGCAGTGAAGCGCGGTCTGGCGTCTCCCAAGAGACCCAGTACTTC. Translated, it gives CASSEARSGVSQETQYF.

The CDR3 region is CASSLAEVRGYNEQFF. The CDR3 bases are TGTGCCAGCAGCTTGGCCGAGGTGAGGGGGTACAATGAGCAGTTCTTC. The rearrangement joins TRBV5-5 to TRBJ2-1; perhaps TRBD1 as D (6 bases). Trimming shortened V by 0 bases and J by 4 bases, and 14 bases separated the two germline ends. Germline CDR1 SGHKS, CDR2 YYEKEE (reference sequence). This CDR3 is built from 16 residues.